A few counts support the clone carrying this T cell receptor (beta chain). Its antigen is not known. TCRdb fed the 5' RACE reads into MiXCR, producing one record per CDR3 protein. Of about 180,000 distinct CDR3 sequences detected, 16% appear once; the ten largest clones hold approximately 2.2%. The CDR3 sequence is 15 residues long. From germline, CDR1 is ENHRY and CDR2 SYGVKD. V dropped 6 bases and J dropped 2; count of bases not matched to a gene: 6. These data belong to a study of T-cell memory formation after mild COVID-19. Overall study findings and caveats: CD4+ clones that contracted lay mainly in CM and EM; CD8+ ones lay in EMRA.

This TCR was recovered from an adult woman who had mild COVID-19 (a few samples of this study predate the infection). Cell type and time point are not known. Sequencing was done on a sample of PBMCs or a T cell subset sorted from them (not recorded which). The J gene is TRBJ1-5, the V gene TRBV10-3, with 8 bases identical to TRBD1. CDR3 nucleotides: TGTGCCATCAGCCCCGGACAGGGAGGCAATCAGCCCCAGCATTTT. Amino acids: CAISPGQGGNQPQHF.